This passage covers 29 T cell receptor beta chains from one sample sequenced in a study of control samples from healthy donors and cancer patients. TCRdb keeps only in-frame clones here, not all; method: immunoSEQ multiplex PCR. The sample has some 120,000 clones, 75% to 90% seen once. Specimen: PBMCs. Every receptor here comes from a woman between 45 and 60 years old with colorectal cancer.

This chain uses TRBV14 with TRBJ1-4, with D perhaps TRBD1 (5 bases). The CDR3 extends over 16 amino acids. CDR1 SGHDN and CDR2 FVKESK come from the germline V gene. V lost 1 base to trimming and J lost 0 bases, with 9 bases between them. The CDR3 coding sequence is TGTGCCAGCAGCCAAGTGGAGGGGCCAACTAATGAAAAACTGTTTTTT. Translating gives CASSQVEGPTNEKLFF. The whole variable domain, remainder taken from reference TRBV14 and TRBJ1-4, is EAGVTQFPSHSVIEKGQTVTLRCDPISGHDNLYWYRRVMGKEIKFLLHFVKESKQDESGMPNNRFLAERTGGTYSTLKVQPAELEDSGVYFCASSQVEGPTNEKLFFGSGTQLSVL.

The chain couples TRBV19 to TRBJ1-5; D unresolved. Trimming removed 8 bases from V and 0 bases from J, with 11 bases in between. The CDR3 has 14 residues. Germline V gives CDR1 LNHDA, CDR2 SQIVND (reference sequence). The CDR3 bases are TGTGCCAGTTGGGCGGTATATAGCAATCAGCCCCAGCATTTT. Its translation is CASWAVYSNQPQHF.

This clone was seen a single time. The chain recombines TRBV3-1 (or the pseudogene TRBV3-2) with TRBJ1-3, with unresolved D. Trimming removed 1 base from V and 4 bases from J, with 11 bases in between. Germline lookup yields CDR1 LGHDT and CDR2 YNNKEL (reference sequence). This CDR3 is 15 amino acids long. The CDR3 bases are TGTGCCAGCAGCCAAGGCTCGGGAGAAGGAAACACCATATATTTT. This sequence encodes CASSQGSGEGNTIYF.

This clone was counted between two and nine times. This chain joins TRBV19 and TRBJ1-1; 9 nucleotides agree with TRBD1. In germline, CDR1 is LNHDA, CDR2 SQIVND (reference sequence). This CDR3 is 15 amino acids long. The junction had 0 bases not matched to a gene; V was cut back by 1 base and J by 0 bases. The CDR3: CASSIGDRVNTEAFF. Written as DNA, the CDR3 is TGTGCCAGTAGTATAGGGGACAGGGTGAACACTGAAGCTTTCTTT.

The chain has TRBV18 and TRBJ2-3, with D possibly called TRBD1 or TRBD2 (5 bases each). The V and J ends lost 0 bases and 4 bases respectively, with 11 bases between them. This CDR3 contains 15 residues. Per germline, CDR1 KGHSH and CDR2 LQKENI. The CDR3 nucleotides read TGTGCCAGCTCACCACCGTCCATGGGGGCAGATACGCAGTATTTT. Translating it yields CASSPPSMGADTQYF.

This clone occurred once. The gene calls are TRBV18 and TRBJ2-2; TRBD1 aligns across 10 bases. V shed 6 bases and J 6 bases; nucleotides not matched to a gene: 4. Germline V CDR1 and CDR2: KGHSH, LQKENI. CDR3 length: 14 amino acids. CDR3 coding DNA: TGTGCCAGCTCCGGGACAGGGGATCCCGGGGAGCTGTTTTTT. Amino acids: CASSGTGDPGELFF.

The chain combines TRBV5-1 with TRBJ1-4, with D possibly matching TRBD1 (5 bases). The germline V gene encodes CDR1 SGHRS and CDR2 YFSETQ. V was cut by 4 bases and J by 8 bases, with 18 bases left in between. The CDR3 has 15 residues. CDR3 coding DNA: TGCGCCAGCAGCCCTGCCGGGGGGGAGGAGGAAAAACTGTTTTTT. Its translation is CASSPAGGEEEKLFF.

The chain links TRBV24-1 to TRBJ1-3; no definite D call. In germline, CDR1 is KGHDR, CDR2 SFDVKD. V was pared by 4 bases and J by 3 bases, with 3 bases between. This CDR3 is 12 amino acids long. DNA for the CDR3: TGTGCCACCAGTGAAAATGGAAACACCATATATTTT. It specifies CATSENGNTIYF.

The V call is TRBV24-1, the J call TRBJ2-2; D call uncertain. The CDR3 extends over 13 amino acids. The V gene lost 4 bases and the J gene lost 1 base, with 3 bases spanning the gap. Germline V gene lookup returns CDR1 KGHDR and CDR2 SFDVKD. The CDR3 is CATSDWNTGELFF. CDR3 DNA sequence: TGTGCCACCAGTGACTGGAACACCGGGGAGCTGTTTTTT.

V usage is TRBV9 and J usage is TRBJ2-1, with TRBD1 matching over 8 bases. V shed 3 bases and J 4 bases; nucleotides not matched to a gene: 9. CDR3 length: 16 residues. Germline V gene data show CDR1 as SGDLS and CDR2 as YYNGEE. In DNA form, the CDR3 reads TGTGCCAGCAGCGAGATTCGGACAGGGCTTTACAATGAGCAGTTCTTC. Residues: CASSEIRTGLYNEQFF.

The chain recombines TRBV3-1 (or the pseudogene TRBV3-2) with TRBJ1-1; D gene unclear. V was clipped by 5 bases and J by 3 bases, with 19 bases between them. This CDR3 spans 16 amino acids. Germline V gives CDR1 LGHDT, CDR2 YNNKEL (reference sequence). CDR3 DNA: TGTGCCAGCAGCGAAGGTCTCGCTATTAGGGACACTGAAGCTTTCTTT. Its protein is CASSEGLAIRDTEAFF.

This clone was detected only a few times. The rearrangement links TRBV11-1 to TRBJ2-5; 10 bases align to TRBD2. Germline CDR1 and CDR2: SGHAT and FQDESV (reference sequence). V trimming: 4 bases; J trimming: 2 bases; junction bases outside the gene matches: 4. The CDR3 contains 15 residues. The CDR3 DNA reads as TGTGCCAGCAGCTCCGGGACTAGCGAGCAAGAGACCCAGTACTTC. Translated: CASSSGTSEQETQYF. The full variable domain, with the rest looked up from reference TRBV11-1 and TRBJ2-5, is EAEVAQSPRYKITEKSQAVAFWCDPISGHATLYWYRQILGQGPELLVQFQDESVVDDSQLPKDRFSAERLKGVDSTLKIQPAELGDSAMYLCASSSGTSEQETQYFGPGTRLLVL.

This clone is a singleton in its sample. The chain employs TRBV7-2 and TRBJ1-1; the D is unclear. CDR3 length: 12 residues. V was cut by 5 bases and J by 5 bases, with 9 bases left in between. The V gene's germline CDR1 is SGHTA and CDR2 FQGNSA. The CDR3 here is CASSLRRTEAFF. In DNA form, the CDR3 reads TGTGCCAGCAGCCTACGGCGGACTGAAGCTTTCTTT.

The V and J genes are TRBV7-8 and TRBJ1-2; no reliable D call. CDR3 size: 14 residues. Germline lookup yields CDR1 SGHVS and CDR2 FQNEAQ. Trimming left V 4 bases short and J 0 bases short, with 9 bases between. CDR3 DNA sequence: TGTGCCAGCAGCTCGTCCACAGCTAACTATGGCTACACCTTC. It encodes CASSSSTANYGYTF.

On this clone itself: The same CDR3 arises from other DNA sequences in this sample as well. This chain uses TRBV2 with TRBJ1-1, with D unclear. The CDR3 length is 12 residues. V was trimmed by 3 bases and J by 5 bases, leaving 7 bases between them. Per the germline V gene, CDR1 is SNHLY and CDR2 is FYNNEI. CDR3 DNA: TGTGCCAGCAGTGAGAGAGGTACTGAAGCTTTCTTT. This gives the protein CASSERGTEAFF.

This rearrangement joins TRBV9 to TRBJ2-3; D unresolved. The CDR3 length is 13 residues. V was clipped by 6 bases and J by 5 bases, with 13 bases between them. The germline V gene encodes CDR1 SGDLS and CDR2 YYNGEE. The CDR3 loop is CASTGNWGDTQYF. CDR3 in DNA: TGTGCCAGCACCGGAAACTGGGGAGATACGCAGTATTTT. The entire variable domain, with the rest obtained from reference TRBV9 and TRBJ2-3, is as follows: DSGVTQTPKHLITATGQRVTLRCSPRSGDLSVYWYQQSLDQGLQFLIQYYNGEERAKGNILERFSAQQFPDLHSELNLSSLELGDSALYFCASTGNWGDTQYFGPGTRLTVL.

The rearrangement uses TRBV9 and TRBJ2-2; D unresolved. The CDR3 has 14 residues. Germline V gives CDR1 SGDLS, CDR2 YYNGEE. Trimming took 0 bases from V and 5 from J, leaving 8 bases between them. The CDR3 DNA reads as TGTGCCAGCAGCGTAGCCCCCCGAACCGGGGAGCTGTTTTTT. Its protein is CASSVAPRTGELFF.

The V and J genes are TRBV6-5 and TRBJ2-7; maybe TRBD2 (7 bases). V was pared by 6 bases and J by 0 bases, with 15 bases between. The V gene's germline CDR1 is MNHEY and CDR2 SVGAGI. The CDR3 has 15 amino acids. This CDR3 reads CASREGGTPSYEQYF. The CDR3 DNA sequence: TGTGCCAGCAGAGAGGGGGGGACCCCCTCCTACGAGCAGTACTTC.

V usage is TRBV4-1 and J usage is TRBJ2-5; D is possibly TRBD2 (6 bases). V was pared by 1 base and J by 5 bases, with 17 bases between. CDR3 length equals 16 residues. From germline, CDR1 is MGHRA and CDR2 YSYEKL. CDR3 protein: CASSQAAQGLEETQYF. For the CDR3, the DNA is TGCGCCAGCAGCCAAGCGGCTCAGGGACTCGAGGAGACCCAGTACTTC.

In DNA form, the CDR3 reads TGTGCCGAGGGACAGGGCAATCAGCCCCAGCATTTT. Its protein is CAEGQGNQPQHF. The chain links TRBV6-5 to TRBJ1-5; 8 nucleotides line up with TRBD1. Trimming cost V 11 bases and J 2 bases; bases outside gene matches: 2. The CDR3 has 12 residues. Germline CDR1 reads MNHEY; CDR2 reads SVGAGI.

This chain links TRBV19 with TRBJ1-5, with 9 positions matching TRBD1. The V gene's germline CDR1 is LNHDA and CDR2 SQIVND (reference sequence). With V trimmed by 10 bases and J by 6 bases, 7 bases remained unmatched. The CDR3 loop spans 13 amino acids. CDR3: CATTNRGLQPQHF. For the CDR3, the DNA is TGTGCCACCACTAACAGGGGGCTTCAGCCCCAGCATTTT.

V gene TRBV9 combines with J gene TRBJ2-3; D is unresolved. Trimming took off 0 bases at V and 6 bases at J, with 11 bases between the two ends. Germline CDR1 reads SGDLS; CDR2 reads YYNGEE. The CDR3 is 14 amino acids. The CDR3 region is CASSVAGDSDTQYF. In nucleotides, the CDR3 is TGTGCCAGCAGCGTAGCTGGGGATTCGGATACGCAGTATTTT.

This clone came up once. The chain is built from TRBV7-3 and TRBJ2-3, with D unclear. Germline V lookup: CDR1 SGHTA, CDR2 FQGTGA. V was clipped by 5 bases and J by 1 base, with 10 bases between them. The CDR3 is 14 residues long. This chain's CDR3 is CASSPLPGTDTQYF. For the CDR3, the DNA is TGTGCCAGCAGCCCACTGCCGGGCACAGATACGCAGTATTTT.

The CDR3, as DNA: TGTGCCATCAGTGAGAGGTCAGGGGTCAGGTACGAGCAGTACTTC. Translated, it gives CAISERSGVRYEQYF. The chain carries TRBV10-3 and TRBJ2-7, with D possibly TRBD1 on 6 matching bases. With 2 bases removed from V and 4 bases from J, the gap between germline ends came to 15 bases. CDR3 size: 15 residues. The V gene's germline CDR1 is ENHRY and CDR2 SYGVKD.

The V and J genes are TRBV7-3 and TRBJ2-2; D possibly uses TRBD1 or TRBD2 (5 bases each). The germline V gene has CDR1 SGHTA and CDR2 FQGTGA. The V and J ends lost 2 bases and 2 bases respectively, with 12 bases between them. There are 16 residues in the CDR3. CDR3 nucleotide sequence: TGTGCCAGCAGCTTATCTGGGGGATCCAACACCGGGGAGCTGTTTTTT. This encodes CASSLSGGSNTGELFF.

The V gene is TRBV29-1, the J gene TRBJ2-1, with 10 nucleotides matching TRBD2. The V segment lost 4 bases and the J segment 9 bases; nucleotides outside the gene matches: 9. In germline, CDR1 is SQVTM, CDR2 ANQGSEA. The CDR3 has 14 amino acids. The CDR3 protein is CSVVFQRGGVEQFF. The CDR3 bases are TGCAGCGTTGTCTTCCAGCGGGGGGGCGTTGAGCAGTTCTTC.

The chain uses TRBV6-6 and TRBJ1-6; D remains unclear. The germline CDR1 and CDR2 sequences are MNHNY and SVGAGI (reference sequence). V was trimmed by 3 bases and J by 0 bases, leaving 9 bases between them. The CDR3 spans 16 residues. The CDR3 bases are TGTGCCAGCAGTTATGAGCGGAGCTCCTATAATTCACCCCTCCACTTT. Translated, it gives CASSYERSSYNSPLHF.

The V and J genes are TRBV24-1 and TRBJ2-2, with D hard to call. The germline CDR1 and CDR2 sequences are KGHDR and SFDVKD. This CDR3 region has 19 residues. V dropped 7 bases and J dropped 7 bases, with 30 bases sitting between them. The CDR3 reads CATSSTFALLGRLNGELFF. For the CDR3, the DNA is TGTGCCACCAGCTCGACCTTTGCCCTACTTGGACGGTTAAACGGGGAGCTGTTTTTT.

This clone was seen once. The CDR3 nucleotides read TGCGCCAGCAGCGGTACAGGGGGTCAAGAGACCCAGTACTTC. Amino acid sequence: CASSGTGGQETQYF. The V gene is TRBV5-1, the J gene TRBJ2-5; TRBD1 matches at 8 bases. The germline CDR1 and CDR2 sequences are SGHRS and YFSETQ. This CDR3 is built from 14 residues. Trimming removed 4 bases from V and 2 bases from J; junction bases left unmatched: 4. The complete variable domain, with remaining parts taken from reference TRBV5-1 and TRBJ2-5, reads KAGVTQTPRYLIKTRGQQVTLSCSPISGHRSVSWYQQTPGQGLQFLFEYFSETQRNKGNFPGRFSGRQFSNSRSEMNVSTLELGDSALYLCASSGTGGQETQYFGPGTRLLVL.